The clone carrying this T cell receptor (beta chain) was recorded many times. Its specificity is unknown. The data are from a study of CD8 T cells in ankylosing spondylitis. Findings and caveats of the study: Clones tied to disease were said to be significantly enriched in matched ankylosing spondylitis synovial fluid. Earlier literature documents some of the motif variants in reactive arthritis synovial fluid and blood.

CDR1 LGHNT and CDR2 FRNRAP come from the germline V gene. J gave up 3 bases and V 2 bases, and 0 bases lay outside the gene matches. CDR3 length: 13 residues. Each TCR beta library was made by quantitative 5'-RACE that incorporated molecular barcodes. TCRdb recomputed calls from the 5' RACE reads with MiXCR, one row per CDR3 protein. The sample holds fewer than 250,000 distinct CDR3 sequences, roughly 10% seen once. The rearrangement uses TRBV12-5 and TRBJ1-1, with TRBD1 matching over 7 bases. Sequences were obtained from blood, either unsorted or a sorted T cell fraction (not recorded which). This TCR derives from a male donor with ankylosing spondylitis or in good health (not recorded which). Here the CDR3 reads CASGLTGDTEAFF. The CDR3 nucleotides are TGTGCTAGTGGTTTGACAGGGGACACTGAAGCTTTCTTT.